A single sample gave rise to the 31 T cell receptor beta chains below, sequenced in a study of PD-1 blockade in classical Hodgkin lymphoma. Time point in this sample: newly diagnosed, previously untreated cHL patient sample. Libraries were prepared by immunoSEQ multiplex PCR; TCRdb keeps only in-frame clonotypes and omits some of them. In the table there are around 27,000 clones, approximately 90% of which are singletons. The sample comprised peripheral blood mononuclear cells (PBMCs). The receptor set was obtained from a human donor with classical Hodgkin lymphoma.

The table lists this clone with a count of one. DNA for the CDR3: TGTGCCAGCAGCCTGAGTGGGCTGATGGATCAGCCCCAGCATTTT. Amino acid sequence: CASSLSGLMDQPQHF. The chain links TRBV11-2 to TRBJ1-5; D is ambiguous. The V end lost 5 bases, the J end lost 5 bases, and 16 bases lay between the germline ends. The CDR3 consists of 15 residues. Germline lookup yields CDR1 SGHAT and CDR2 FQNNGV.

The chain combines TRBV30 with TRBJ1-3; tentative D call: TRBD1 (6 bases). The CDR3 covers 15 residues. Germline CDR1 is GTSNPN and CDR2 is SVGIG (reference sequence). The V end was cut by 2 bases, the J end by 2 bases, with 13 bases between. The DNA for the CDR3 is TGTGCCTGGAGTCTGGACAGATTCCCTGGAAACACCATATATTTT. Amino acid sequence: CAWSLDRFPGNTIYF.

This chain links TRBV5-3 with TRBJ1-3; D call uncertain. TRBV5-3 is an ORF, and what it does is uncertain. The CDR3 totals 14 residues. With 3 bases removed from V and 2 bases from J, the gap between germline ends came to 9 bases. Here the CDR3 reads CARSSRGTGNTIYF. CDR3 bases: TGTGCCAGAAGCTCGCGAGGTACTGGAAACACCATATATTTT.

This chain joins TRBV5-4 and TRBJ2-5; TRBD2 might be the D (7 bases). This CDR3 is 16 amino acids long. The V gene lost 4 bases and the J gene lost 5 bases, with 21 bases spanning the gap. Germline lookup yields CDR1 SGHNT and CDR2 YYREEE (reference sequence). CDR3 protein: CASSPGTVGGRETQYF. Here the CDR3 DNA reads TGTGCCAGCAGCCCGGGTACCGTCGGGGGGCGGGAGACCCAGTACTTC.

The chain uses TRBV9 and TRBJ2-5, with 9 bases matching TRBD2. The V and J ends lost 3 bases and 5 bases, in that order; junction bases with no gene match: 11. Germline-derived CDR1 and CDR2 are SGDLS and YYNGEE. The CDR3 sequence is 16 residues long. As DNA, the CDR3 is TGTGCCAGCAGCGCACGACTAGCGGTGACGGGGGAGACCCAGTACTTC. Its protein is CASSARLAVTGETQYF.

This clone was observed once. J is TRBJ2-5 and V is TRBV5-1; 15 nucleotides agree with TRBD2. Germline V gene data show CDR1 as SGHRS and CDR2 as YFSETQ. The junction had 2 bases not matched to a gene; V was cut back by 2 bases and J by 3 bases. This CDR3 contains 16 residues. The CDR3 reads CASSFGLAGGKETQYF. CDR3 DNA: TGCGCCAGCAGCTTCGGACTAGCGGGAGGGAAAGAGACCCAGTACTTC. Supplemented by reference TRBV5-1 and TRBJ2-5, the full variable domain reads KAGVTQTPRYLIKTRGQQVTLSCSPISGHRSVSWYQQTPGQGLQFLFEYFSETQRNKGNFPGRFSGRQFSNSRSEMNVSTLELGDSALYLCASSFGLAGGKETQYFGPGTRLLVL.

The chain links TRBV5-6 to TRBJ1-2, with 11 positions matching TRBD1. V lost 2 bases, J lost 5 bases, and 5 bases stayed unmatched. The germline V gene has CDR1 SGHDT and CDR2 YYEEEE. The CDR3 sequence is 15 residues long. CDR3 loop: CASSLAGTGGYGYTF. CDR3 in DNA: TGTGCCAGCAGCTTAGCCGGGACAGGGGGTTATGGCTACACCTTC.

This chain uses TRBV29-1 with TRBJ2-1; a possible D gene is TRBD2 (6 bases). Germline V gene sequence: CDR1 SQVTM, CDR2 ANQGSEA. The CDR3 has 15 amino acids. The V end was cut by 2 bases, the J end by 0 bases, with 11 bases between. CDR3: CSVETGASSYNEQFF. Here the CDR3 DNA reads TGCAGCGTTGAAACGGGAGCGAGCTCCTACAATGAGCAGTTCTTC.

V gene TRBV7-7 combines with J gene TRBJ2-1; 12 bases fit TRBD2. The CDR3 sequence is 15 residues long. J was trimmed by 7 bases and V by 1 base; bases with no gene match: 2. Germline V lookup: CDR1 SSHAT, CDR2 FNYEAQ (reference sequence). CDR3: CASSLGLAGVNEQFF. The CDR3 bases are TGTGCCAGCAGCTTAGGACTAGCGGGAGTGAATGAGCAGTTCTTC. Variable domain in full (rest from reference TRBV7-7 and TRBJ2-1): GAGVSQSPRYKVTKRGQDVTLRCDPISSHATLYWYQQALGQGPEFLTYFNYEAQPDKSGLPSDRFSAERPEGSISTLTIQRTEQRDSAMYRCASSLGLAGVNEQFFGPGTRLTVL.

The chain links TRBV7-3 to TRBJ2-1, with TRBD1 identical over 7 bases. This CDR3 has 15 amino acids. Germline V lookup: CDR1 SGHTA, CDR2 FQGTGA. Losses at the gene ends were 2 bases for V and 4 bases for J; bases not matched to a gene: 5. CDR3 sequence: CASSLARGFYNEQFF. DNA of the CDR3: TGTGCCAGCAGCTTAGCCAGGGGGTTTTACAATGAGCAGTTCTTC.

The CDR3 DNA sequence: TGTGCCAGCAGGTGGGACAGGGGTTTGAACACTGAAGCTTTCTTT. This gives the protein CASRWDRGLNTEAFF. This sequence joins TRBV7-2 and TRBJ1-1; TRBD1 aligns across 10 bases. The germline CDR1 and CDR2 sequences are SGHTA and FQGNSA. The V segment lost 6 bases and the J segment 0 bases; nucleotides outside the gene matches: 4. The CDR3 is 15 residues long. The full variable domain, completed using reference TRBV7-2 and TRBJ1-1, is GAGVSQSPSNKVTEKGKDVELRCDPISGHTALYWYRQSLGQGLEFLIYFQGNSAPDKSGLPSDRFSAERTGGSVSTLTIQRTQQEDSAVYLCASRWDRGLNTEAFFGQGTRLTVV.

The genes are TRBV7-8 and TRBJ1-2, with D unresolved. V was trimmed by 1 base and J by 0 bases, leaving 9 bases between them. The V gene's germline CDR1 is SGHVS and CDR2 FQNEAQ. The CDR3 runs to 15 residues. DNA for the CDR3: TGTGCCAGCAGCTTAGGTAGTAGGACTAACTATGGCTACACCTTC. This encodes CASSLGSRTNYGYTF.

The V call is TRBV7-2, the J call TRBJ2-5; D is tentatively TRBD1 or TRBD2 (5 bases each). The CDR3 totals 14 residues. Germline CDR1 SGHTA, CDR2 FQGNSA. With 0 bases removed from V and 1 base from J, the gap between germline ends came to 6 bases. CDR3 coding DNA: TGTGCCAGCAGCTTAGCGGGACCCCAAGAGACCCAGTACTTC. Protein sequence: CASSLAGPQETQYF.

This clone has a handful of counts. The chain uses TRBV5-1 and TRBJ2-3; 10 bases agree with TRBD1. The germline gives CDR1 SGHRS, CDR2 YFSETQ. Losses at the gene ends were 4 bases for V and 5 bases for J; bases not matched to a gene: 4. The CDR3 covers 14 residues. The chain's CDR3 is CASSPGQGIDTQYF. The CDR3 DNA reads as TGCGCCAGCAGCCCGGGACAGGGGATAGATACGCAGTATTTT.

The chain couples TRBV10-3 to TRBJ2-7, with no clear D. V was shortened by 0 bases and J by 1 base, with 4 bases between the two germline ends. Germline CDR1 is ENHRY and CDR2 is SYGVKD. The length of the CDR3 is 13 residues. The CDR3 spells CAISESPSYEQYF. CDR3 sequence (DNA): TGTGCCATCAGTGAGTCACCGTCCTACGAGCAGTACTTC.

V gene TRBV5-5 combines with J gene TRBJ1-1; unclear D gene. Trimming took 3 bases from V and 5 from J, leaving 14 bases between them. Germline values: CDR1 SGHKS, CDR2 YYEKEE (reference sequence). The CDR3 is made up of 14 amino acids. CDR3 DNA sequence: TGTGCCAGCAGCTACGTAGAACAGCTAACTGAAGCTTTCTTT. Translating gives CASSYVEQLTEAFF.

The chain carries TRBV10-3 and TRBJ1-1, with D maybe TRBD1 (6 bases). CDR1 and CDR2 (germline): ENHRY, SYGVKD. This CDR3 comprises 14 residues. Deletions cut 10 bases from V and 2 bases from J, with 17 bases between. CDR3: CATASRQDNTEAFF. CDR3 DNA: TGTGCCACCGCGTCCCGACAGGATAACACTGAAGCTTTCTTT.

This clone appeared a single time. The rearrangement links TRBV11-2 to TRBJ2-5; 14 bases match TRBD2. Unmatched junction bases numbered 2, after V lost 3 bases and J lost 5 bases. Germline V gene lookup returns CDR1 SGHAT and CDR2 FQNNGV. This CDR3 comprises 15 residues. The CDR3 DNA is TGTGCCAGCAGCTTTTGGACTAGCGGGGGGGAGACCCAGTACTTC. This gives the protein CASSFWTSGGETQYF.

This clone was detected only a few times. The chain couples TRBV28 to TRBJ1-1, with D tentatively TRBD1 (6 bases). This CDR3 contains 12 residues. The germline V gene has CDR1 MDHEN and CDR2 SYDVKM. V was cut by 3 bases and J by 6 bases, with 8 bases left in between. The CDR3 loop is CASSLNRAEAFF. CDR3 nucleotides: TGTGCCAGCAGTTTGAACAGGGCTGAAGCTTTCTTT. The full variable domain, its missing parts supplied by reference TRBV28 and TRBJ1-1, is DVKVTQSSRYLVKRTGEKVFLECVQDMDHENMFWYRQDPGLGLRLIYFSYDVKMKEKGDIPEGYSVSREKKERFSLILESASTNQTSMYLCASSLNRAEAFFGQGTRLTVV.

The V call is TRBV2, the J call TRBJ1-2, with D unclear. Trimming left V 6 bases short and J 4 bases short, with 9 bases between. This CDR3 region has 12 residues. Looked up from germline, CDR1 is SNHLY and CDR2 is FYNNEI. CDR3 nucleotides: TGTGCCAGCAGCCCAGAAAGCTATGGCTACACCTTC. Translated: CASSPESYGYTF. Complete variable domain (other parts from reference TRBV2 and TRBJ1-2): EPEVTQTPSHQVTQMGQEVILRCVPISNHLYFYWYRQILGQKVEFLVSFYNNEISEKSEIFDDQFSVERPDGSNFTLKIRSTKLEDSAMYFCASSPESYGYTFGSGTRLTVV.

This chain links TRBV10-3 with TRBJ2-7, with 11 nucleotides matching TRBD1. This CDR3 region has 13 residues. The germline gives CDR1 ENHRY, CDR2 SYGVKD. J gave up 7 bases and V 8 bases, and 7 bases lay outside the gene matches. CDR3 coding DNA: TGTGCCATCGGGACCGGGACAGGGGGAGAGCAGTACTTC. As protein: CAIGTGTGGEQYF.

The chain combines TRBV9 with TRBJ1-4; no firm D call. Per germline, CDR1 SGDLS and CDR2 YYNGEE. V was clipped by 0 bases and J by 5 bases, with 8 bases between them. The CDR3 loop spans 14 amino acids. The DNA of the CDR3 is TGTGCCAGCAGCGTAGGGCAGTCCAATGAAAAACTGTTTTTT. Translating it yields CASSVGQSNEKLFF.

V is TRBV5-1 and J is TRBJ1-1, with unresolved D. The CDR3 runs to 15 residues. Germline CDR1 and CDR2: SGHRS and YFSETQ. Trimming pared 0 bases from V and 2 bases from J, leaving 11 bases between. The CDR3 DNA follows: TGCGCCAGCAGCTTGGGGACTCCTGTTAACACTGAAGCTTTCTTT. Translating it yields CASSLGTPVNTEAFF.

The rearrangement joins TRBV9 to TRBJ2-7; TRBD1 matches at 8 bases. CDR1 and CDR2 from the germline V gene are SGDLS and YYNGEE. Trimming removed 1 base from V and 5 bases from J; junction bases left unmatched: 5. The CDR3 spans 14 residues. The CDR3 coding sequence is TGTGCCAGCAGCGTAAACCCGACAGGGGACGAGCAGTACTTC. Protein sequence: CASSVNPTGDEQYF.

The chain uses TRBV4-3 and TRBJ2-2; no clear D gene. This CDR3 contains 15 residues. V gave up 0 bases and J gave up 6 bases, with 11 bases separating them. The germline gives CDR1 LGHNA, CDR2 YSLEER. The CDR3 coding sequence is TGCGCCAGCAGCCAAGACTGGCGGTCCGCCGGGGAGCTGTTTTTT. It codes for CASSQDWRSAGELFF.

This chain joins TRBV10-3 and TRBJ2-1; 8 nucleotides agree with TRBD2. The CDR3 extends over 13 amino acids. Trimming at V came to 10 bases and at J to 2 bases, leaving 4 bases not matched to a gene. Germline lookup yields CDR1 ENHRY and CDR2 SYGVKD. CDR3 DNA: TGTGCCACCCTAGCGGGTACCTACAATGAGCAGTTCTTC. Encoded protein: CATLAGTYNEQFF.

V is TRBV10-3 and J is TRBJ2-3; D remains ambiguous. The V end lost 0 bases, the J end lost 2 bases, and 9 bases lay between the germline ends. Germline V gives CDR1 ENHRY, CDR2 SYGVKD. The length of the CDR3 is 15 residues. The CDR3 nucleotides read TGTGCCATCAGTGAGTCGTTCACTTCCACAGATACGCAGTATTTT. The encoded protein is CAISESFTSTDTQYF.

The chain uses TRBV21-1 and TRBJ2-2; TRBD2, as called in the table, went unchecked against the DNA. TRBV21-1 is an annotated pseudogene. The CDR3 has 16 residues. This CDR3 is CASSKAPAGNTGELFF. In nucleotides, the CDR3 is TGTGCCAGCAGCAAAGCGCCAGCGGGAAACACCGGGGAGCTGTTTTTT.

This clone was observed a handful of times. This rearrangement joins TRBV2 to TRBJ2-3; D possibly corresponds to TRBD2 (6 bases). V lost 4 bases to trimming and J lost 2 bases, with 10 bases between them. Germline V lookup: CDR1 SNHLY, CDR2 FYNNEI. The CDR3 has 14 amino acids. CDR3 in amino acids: CASSAVAATDTQYF. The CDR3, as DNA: TGTGCCAGCAGTGCGGTAGCGGCCACAGATACGCAGTATTTT.

The CDR3 DNA reads as TGTGCCACCAAACGACAGGTTGGCTCTGGAAACACCATATATTTT. Translated: CATKRQVGSGNTIYF. V usage is TRBV6-5 and J usage is TRBJ1-3, with D possibly being TRBD1 (6 bases). The germline V and J ends were trimmed by 10 bases and 0 bases, with 16 bases remaining between them. The CDR3 has 15 residues. Per the germline V gene, CDR1 is MNHEY and CDR2 is SVGAGI.

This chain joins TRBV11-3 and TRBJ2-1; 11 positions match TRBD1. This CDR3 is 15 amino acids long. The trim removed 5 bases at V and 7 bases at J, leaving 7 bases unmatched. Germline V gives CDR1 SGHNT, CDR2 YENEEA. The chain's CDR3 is CASSPAGTGGNEQFF. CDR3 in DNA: TGTGCCAGCAGCCCAGCCGGGACAGGGGGGAATGAGCAGTTCTTC.